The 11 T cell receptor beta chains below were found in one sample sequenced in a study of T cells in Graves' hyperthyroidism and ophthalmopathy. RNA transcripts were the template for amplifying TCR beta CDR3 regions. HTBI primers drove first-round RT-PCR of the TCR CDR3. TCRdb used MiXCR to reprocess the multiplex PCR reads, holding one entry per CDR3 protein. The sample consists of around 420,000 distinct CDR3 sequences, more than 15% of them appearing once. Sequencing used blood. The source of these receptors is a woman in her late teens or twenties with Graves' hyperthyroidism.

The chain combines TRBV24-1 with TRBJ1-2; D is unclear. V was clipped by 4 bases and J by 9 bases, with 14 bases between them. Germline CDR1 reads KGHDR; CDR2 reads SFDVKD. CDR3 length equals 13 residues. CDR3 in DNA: TGTGCCACCAGTGACGGCAGCACGGTACGCTACACCTTC. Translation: CATSDGSTVRYTF.

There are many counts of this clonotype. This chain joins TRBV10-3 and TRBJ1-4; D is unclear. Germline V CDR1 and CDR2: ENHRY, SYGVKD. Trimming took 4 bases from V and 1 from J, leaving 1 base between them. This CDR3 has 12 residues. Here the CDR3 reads CAISGTNEKLFF. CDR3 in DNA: TGTGCCATCAGTGGAACTAATGAAAAACTGTTTTTT.

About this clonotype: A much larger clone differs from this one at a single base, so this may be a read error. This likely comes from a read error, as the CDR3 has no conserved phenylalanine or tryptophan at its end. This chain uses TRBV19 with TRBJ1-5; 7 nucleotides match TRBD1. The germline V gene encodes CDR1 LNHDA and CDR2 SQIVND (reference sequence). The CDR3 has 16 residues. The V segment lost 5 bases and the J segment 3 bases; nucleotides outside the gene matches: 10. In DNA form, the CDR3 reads TGTGCCAGTAGTCTCGACAGGGAACACAACAATCAGCCCCAGCATTTG. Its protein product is CASSLDREHNNQPQHL.

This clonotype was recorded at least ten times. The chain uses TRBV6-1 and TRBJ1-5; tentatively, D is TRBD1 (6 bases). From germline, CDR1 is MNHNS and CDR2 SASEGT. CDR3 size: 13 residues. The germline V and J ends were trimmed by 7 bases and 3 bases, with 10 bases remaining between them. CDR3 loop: CASMGGDNQPQHF. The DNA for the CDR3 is TGTGCCAGCATGGGGGGCGACAATCAGCCCCAGCATTTT.

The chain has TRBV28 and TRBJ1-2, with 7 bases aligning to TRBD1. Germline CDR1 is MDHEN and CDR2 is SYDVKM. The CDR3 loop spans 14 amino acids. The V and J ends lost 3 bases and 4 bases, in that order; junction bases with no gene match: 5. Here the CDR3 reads CASSLDRRLYGYTF. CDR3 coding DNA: TGTGCCAGCAGTTTGGACAGGCGACTCTATGGCTACACCTTC.

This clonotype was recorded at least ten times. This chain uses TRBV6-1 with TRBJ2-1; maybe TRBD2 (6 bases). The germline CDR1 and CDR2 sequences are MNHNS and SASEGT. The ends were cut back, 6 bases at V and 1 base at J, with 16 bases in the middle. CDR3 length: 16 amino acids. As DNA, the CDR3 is TGTGCCAGCAGCCGGGAGCGGCCCCCGTCCTACAATGAGCAGTTCTTC. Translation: CASSRERPPSYNEQFF.

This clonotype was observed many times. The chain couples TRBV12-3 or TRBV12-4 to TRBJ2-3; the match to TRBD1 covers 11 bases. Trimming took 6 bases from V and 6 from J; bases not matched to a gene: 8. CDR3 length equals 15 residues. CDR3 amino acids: CASRPGTGGWDTQYF. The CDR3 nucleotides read TGTGCCAGCAGACCCGGGACAGGGGGTTGGGATACGCAGTATTTT.

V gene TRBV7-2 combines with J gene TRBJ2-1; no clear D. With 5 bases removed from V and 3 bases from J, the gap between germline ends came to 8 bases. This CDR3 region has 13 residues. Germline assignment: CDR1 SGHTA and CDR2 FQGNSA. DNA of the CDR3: TGTGCCAGCAGCCCCTACTTCTACAATGAGCAGTTCTTC. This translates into CASSPYFYNEQFF.

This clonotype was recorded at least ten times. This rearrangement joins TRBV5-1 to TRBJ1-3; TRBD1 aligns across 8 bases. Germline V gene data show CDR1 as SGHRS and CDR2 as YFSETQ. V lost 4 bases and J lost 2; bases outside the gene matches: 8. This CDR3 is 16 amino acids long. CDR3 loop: CASSSQGQGPGNTIYF. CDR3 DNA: TGCGCCAGCAGCAGCCAAGGACAGGGCCCTGGAAACACCATATATTTT.

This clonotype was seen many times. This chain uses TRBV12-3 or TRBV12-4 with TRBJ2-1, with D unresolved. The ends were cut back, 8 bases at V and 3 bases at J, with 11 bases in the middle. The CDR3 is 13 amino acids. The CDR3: CASGRSVYNEQFF. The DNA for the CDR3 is TGTGCCAGCGGGCGTAGTGTCTACAATGAGCAGTTCTTC.

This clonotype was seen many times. CDR3 DNA: TGTGCCAGCAGCTCCGGACTAAGCGGGGTTGAGCAGTTCTTC. It encodes CASSSGLSGVEQFF. J is TRBJ2-1 and V is TRBV7-9; 7 bases agree with TRBD2. The CDR3 loop spans 14 amino acids. After removal of 4 bases from V and 9 bases from J, the junction contained 9 bases not matched to a gene. CDR1 and CDR2 (germline): SEHNR, FQNEAQ (reference sequence).